This record looks at one T cell receptor (beta chain) sequence and its context. Antigen unknown. Measured with immunoSEQ multiplex PCR; TCRdb has only the in-frame clones, and not every one. The repertoire holds more than 110,000 clones, with roughly 91% as singletons. This specimen belongs to a study of T cell responses to AZD1222 COVID-19 vaccine. At the level of the study: Pooled in the analysis were second doses at about 4 or about 12 weeks. Regarding the study as a whole: Baseline seropositives among AZD1222 recipients totaled only 5 or 6. Clonal diversity may have been underestimated in mostly white British donors. The study found Spike-specific TCR breadth and depth rose after two AZD1222 doses.

The CDR3 is 11 amino acids. Germline CDR1 MDHEN, CDR2 SYDVKM. The ends were cut back, 3 bases at V and 7 bases at J, with 4 bases in the middle. This chain joins TRBV28 and TRBJ1-3; unclear D gene. This TCR derives from an adult in good health. The specimen comprised peripheral blood, sampled on day 0 of AZD1222 vaccination. The CDR3 loop is CASSFWNTIYF. The CDR3 DNA reads TGTGCCAGCAGTTTTTGGAACACCATATATTTT.